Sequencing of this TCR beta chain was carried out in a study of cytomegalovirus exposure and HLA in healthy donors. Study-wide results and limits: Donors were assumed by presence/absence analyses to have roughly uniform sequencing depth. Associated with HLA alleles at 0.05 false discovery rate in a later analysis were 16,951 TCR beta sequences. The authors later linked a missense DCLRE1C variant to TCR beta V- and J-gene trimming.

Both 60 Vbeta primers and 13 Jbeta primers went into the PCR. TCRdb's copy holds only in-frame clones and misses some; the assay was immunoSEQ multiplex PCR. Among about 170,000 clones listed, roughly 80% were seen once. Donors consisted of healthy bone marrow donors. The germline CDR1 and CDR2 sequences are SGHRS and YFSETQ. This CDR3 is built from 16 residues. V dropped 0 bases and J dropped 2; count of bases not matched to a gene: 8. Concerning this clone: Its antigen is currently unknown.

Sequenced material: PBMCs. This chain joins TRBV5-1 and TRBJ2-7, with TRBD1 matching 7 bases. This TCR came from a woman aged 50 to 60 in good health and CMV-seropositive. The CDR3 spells CASSLGQGLKAYEQYF. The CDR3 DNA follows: TGCGCCAGCAGCTTGGGACAGGGTTTGAAAGCCTACGAGCAGTACTTC.